Given below is one T cell receptor beta chain in context. Its antigen remains undetermined. Per-base qualities were not stored, and no clone one base away is much larger. RNA was extracted with the RNeasy kit and roughly 0.5 to 1 ug was reverse transcribed using random hexamers. TCR beta CDR3 regions were amplified with the immunoSEQ multiplex PCR assay covering 54 Vbeta and 13 Jbeta segments. Bias from PCR amplification was corrected by using a synthetic template baseline for primer optimization and for computational correction. The original pipeline was this. Reads were assigned to V, D and J genes according to IMGT and analyzed in immunoSEQ Analyzer, with only productive sequences retained. To calculate clonality, Shannon entropy was normalized by log2 of the number of productive unique sequences and then subtracted from one. For each patient and control, public and private clones were evaluated within the 100 most prevalent clones. A clone was defined as Susac-specific if it was absent from the healthy and MS cohorts, from about a thousand published viral clones and from other ImmuneACCESS disease sequences. TCRdb reworked the public reads: Q25 trimming with fastp, MiXCR clone assembly, productive beta chains retained. Each entry merges the rows of one CDR3 protein and shows their most common DNA and genes. Clone size and V and J calls follow TCRdb, not the original study. For this sample there are more than 150,000 distinct CDR3 sequences; approximately 95% appear just once. The top ten constitute around 0.12% of the sample.

The sample belongs to a study of CD8 T cells in Susac syndrome (dated by TCRdb to between 2018 and 2020). Background on the whole study: Among the Susac syndrome patients who were sequenced, clinically active disease was present in more than 5 and clinical remission was observed in fewer than 10. The study used repertoire sequencing to test whether antigen drove CD8+ T cell activation and differentiation in Susac syndrome. Susac syndrome patients were therapy-naive, on corticosteroids (some also receiving IVIg), or on IVIg alone at blood withdrawal.

Peripheral blood CD8+ and CD4+ T cells from healthy donors, Susac syndrome patients and multiple sclerosis patients were profiled by high-throughput TCR beta sequencing. The Susac syndrome patients fulfilled recently defined diagnostic criteria for either definite or probable disease. Bulk CD8+ and CD4+ T cells were purified by magnetic negative isolation, whereas CD8+ TEMRA cells were enriched by FACS. Blood was collected in EDTA tubes and processed within 24 hours, with PBMCs isolated through density gradient centrifugation. PBMCs intended for TCR sequencing were cryopreserved in liquid nitrogen and were subsequently thawed in a 37 degrees C water bath. The sorted or isolated CD4+, CD8+ and CD8+ TEMRA cells had a purity of 90% or higher. What the study reported, not specific to this receptor: The CD4+ T cell repertoire of patients with Susac syndrome showed no detectable clonal expansion. The TCR sequencing and HLA analysis was acknowledged to have included a relatively small number of individuals.

The sequenced sample consisted of CD4+ T cells from PBMCs. The origin of this receptor is a human donor with Susac syndrome.

The DNA is TGTGCCACCAGCAGAGATTGGGCTAGCGGGAGCAATGAGCAGTTCTTC. It codes for CATSRDWASGSNEQFF. The chain is assembled from TRBV15 and TRBJ2-1, with TRBD2 matching 10 junction bases. The junction shows trimming of 0 bases on V and 6 bases on J, and the gene matches do not reach 5 bases of it. Spanning cysteine to phenylalanine, the CDR3 consists of 16 amino acids. Only the CDR3 DNA stays, 48 bases, in frame from base 1. The germline V gene encodes CDR1 LNHNV and CDR2 YYDKDF (reference sequence).